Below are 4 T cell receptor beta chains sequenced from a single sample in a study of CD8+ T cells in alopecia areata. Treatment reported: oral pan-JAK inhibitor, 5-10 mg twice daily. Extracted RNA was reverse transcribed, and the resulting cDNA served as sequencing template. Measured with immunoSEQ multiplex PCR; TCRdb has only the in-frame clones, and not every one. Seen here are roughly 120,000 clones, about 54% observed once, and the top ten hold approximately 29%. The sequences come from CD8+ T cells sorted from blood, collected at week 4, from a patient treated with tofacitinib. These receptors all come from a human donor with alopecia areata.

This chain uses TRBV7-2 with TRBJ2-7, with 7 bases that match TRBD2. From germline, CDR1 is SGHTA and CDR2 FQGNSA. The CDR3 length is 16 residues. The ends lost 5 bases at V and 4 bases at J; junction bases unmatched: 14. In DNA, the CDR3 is TGTGCCAGCAGCCCCGGACTAGGTTACGGACGTTACGAGCAGTACTTC. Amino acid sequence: CASSPGLGYGRYEQYF.

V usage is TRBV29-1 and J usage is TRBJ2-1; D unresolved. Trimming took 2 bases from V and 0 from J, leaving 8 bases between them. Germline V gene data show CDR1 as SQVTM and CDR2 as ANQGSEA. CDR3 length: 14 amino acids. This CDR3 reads CSVELPNSYNEQFF. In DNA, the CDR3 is TGCAGCGTTGAACTTCCCAACTCCTACAATGAGCAGTTCTTC.

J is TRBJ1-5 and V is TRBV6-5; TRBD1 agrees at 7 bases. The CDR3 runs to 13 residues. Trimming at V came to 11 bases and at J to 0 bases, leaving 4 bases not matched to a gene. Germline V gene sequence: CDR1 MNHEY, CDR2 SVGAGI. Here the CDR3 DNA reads TGTGCCTCCCAGGGGGGTAGCAATCAGCCCCAGCATTTT. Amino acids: CASQGGSNQPQHF.

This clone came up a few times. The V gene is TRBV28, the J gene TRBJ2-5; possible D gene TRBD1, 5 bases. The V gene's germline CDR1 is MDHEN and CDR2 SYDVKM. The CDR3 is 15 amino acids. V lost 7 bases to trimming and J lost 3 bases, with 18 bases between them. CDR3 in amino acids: CASTTVRVWEETQYF. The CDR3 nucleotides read TGTGCCAGCACTACCGTCAGGGTGTGGGAAGAGACCCAGTACTTC.